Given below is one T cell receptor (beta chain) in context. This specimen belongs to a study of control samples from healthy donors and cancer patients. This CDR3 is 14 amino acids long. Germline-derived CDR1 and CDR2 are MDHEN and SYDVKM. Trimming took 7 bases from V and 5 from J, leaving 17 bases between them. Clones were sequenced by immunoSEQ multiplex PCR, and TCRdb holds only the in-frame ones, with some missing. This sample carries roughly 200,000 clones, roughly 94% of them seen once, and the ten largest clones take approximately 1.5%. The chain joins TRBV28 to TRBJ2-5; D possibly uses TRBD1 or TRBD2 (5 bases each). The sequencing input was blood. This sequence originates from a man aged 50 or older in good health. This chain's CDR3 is CASTTRGAGETQYF. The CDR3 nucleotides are TGTGCCAGCACCACTAGAGGGGCTGGGGAGACCCAGTACTTC.